The sample holds one count of the clone carrying this TCR beta chain. What it binds is unknown. Germline-derived CDR1 and CDR2 are MNHNS and SASEGT. The V and J ends lost 7 bases and 4 bases respectively, with 3 bases between them. CDR3 size: 10 residues. The sample originates from a study of CD8+ T cells in alopecia areata. Study at large: Percent affected scalp area, the SALT score, rated treated patients' severity. Study-wide points: Expanded CD8+ clones among the top 100, as well as scalp clonality, were significantly decreased by tofacitinib. Many expanded lesional clones persisted during tofacitinib (in both scalp and blood).

RNA was isolated and reverse transcribed to cDNA, the sequencing template. The protocol was immunoSEQ multiplex PCR, while the TCRdb copy is restricted to in-frame clones and leaves out a portion. The sample records more than 100,000 clones, 50% to 55% being singletons. The treatment is: oral pan-JAK inhibitor, 5-10 mg twice daily. The chain combines TRBV6-1 with TRBJ2-3; D is unresolved. The source is a human donor with alopecia areata. Source: CD4+ T cells sorted from blood, taken at week 4, from a patient treated with tofacitinib. This CDR3 is CASISDTQYF. The CDR3 bases are TGTGCCAGCATCTCAGATACGCAGTATTTT.